This T cell receptor (beta chain) was sequenced in a study of PD-1 blockade in classical Hodgkin lymphoma. About the research overall: The patients were dosed with nivolumab 3 mg/kg, infused intravenously every 2 weeks.

This clone was seen just once. The time point here: cycle 4 day 1 (C4D1), after five to seven weeks of nivolumab. Brentuximab vedotin exposure varied, and every patient relapsed after autologous stem cell transplantation. TCRdb keeps only in-frame clones here, not all; method: immunoSEQ multiplex PCR. The sample holds about 64,000 clones, more than 80% seen once. The sequenced sample was peripheral blood mononuclear cells (PBMCs), obtained before the fourth cycle of nivolumab. This sequence was found in a human donor with classical Hodgkin lymphoma.

The CDR3 sequence is CASSLGGQYEQFF. CDR3 DNA sequence: TGTGCCAGCAGCTTGGGAGGACAGTATGAGCAGTTCTTC. The J gene is TRBJ2-1, the V gene TRBV5-4, with D perhaps matching TRBD1 (6 bases). CDR1 is SGHNT, CDR2 YYREEE, per germline (reference sequence). This CDR3 is built from 13 residues. Trimming pared 0 bases from V and 8 bases from J, leaving 9 bases between.